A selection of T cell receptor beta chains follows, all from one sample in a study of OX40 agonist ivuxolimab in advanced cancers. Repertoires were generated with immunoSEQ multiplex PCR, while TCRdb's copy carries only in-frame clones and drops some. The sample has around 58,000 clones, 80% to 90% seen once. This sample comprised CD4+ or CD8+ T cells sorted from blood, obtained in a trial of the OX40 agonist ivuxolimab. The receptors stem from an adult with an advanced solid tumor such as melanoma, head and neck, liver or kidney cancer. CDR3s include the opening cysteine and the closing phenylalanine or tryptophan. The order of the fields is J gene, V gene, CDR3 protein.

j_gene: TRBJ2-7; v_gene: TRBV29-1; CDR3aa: CSVRVGGGSYEQYF
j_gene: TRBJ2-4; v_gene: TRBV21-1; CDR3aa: CASSKVTGRFKNIQYF
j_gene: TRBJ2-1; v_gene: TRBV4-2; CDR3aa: CASSQASGNNGYNEQFF
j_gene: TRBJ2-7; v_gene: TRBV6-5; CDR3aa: CASTFRELGEQYF
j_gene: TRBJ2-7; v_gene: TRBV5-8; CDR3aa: CASILSGGNYEQYF
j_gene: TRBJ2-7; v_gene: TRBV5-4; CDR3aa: CASSLSRGGGPSYEQYF
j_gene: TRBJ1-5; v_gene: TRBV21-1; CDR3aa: CASSTPRVEGQPQHF
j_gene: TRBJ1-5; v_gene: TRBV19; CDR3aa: CASKRQNSNQPQHF
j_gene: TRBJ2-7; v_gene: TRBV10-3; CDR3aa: CAISESSSYEQYF
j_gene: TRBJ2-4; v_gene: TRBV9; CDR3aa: CASSVGRGGDIQYF
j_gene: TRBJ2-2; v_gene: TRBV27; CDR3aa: CASSLYAPGGELFF
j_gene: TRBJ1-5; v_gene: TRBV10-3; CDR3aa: CAINREYSNQPQHF
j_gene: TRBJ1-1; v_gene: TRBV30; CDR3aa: CAWSLTEATEAFF
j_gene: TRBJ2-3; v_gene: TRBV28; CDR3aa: CASSPGGTSGLRTDTQYF
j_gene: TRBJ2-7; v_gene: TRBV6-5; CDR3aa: CASSSQGVSSYEQYF
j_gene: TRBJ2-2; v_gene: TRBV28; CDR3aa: CASSRNRALTGELFF
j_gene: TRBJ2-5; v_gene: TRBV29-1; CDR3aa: CSVDLLADQETQYF
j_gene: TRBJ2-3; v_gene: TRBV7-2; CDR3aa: CASSLVRPDTQYF
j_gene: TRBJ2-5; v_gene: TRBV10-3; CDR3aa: CAISESWLAGNQETQYF
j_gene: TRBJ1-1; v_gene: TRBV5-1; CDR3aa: CASSTDRIGAEAFF
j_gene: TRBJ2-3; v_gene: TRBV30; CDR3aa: CAWTRGLGTDTQYF
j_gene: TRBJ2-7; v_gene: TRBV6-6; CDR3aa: CATSSISEQYF
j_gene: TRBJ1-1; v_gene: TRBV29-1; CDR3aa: CSVGRGPNTEAFF
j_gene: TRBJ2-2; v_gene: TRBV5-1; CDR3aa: CASSLGNTQNTGELFF
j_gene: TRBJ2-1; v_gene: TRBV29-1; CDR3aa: CSVEFDTTAYNEQFF
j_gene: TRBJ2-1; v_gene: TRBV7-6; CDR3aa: CASSSATLLGAGNEQFF
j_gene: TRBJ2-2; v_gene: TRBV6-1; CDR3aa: CASSESAAVHTGELFF
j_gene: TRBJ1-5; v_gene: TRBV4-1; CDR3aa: CASSHRTGGNQPQHF
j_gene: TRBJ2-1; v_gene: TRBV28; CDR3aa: CASSILTSGRYEQFF
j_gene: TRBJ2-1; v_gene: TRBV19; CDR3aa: CASRLGQGWNEQFF
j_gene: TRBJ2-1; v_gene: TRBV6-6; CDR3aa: CASSYSRRSEQFF
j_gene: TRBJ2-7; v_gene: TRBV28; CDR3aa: CASSFWRLREVLADEQYF
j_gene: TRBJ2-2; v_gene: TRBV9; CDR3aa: CASSVDAPALAGELFF
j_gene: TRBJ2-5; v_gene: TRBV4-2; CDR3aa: CASSLLQGADETQYF
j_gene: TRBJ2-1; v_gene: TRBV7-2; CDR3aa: CASSSSRGNEQFF
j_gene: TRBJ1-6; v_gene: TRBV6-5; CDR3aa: CASRILQGVNSPLHF
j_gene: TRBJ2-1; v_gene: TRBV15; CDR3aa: CATSRSGSNEQFF
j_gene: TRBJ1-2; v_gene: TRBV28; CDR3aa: CASSLGGGRSNGYTF
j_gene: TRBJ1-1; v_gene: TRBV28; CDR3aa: CASGPLGRTTEAFF
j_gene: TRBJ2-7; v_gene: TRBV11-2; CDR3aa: CASSATSGREYEQYF
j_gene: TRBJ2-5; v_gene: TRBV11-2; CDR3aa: CASMGEETQYF
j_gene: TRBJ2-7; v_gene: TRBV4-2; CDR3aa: CASSQGDRSQNQETLGQYF
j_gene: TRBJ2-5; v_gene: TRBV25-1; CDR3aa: CASRDRDRGLGTQYF
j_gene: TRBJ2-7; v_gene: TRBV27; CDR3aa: CASSPSSLSSYEQYF
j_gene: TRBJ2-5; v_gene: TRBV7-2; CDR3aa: CASSQVGQGARETQYF
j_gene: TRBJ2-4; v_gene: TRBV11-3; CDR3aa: CASSFTGSLIAKNIQYF